These T cell receptor beta chains were read from a single sample in a study of cytomegalovirus exposure and HLA in healthy donors. Repertoires were generated with immunoSEQ multiplex PCR, while TCRdb's copy carries only in-frame clones and drops some. Counted here are under 150,000 clones, around 76% occurring once; the ten biggest clones make up approximately 1.8%. Sequenced: PBMCs. All receptors derive from a woman in her 50s in good health and CMV-seronegative. Each CDR3 is given with its conserved first and last residue. The D gene is left open where the match is weak. A clone size is listed for some rows: how often the clone was seen (once, few, many), or a class if it is expanded.

J,D,V,size,CDR3,DNA
TRBJ1-1,TRBD1,TRBV18,.,CASSLGGTGETEAFF,TGTGCCAGCTCACTCGGTGGGACAGGAGAGACTGAAGCTTTCTTT
TRBJ2-1,TRBD2,TRBV29-1,.,CSVEQLAGANEQFF,TGCAGCGTTGAACAACTAGCGGGAGCCAATGAGCAGTTCTTC
TRBJ2-5,.,TRBV5-4,.,CASSSASWQETQYF,TGTGCCAGCAGCAGCGCGAGCTGGCAAGAGACCCAGTACTTC
TRBJ1-3,TRBD1,TRBV7-9,.,CASSHLGQGTGNTIYF,TGTGCCAGCAGCCACTTGGGACAGGGGACTGGAAACACCATATATTTT
TRBJ1-5,.,TRBV19,.,CASREVGNQPQHF,TGTGCCAGTAGAGAGGTAGGCAATCAGCCCCAGCATTTT
TRBJ2-1,TRBD2,TRBV30,.,CARRTSGGNEQFF,TGTGCCCGGAGGACTAGCGGGGGCAATGAGCAGTTCTTC
TRBJ1-4,TRBD1,TRBV7-6,few,CASSLGTGNEKLFF,TGTGCCAGCAGCTTAGGGACAGGGAATGAAAAACTGTTTTTT
TRBJ2-1,TRBD1,TRBV11-3,.,CASSLSDRVGEQFF,TGTGCCAGCAGCTTATCGGACAGGGTCGGTGAGCAGTTCTTC
TRBJ1-1,.,TRBV9,.,CASSVAVNMNTEAFF,TGTGCCAGCAGCGTTGCAGTTAACATGAACACTGAAGCTTTCTTT
TRBJ1-1,.,TRBV7-8,.,CASSFDLGTEAFF,TGTGCCAGCAGCTTTGACTTGGGCACTGAAGCTTTCTTT
TRBJ2-7,.,TRBV7-8,.,CASSLAGGGVTYEQYF,TGTGCCAGCAGCTTAGCGGGAGGGGGAGTTACCTACGAGCAGTACTTC
TRBJ2-5,TRBD2,TRBV19,few,CASSYSGGLQETQYF,TGTGCCAGTAGTTACTCGGGAGGCCTTCAAGAGACCCAGTACTTC
TRBJ1-4,TRBD1,TRBV14,.,CASSQRTGGEGNEKLFF,TGTGCCAGCAGCCAGAGGACAGGGGGCGAGGGTAATGAAAAACTGTTTTTT
TRBJ1-2,TRBD1,TRBV25-1,once,CASSETGQGATRGYTF,TGTGCCAGCAGTGAAACTGGACAGGGGGCGACTAGGGGCTACACCTTC
TRBJ1-3,.,TRBV29-1,.,CSVEHISGNTIYF,TGCAGCGTGGAGCATATCTCTGGAAACACCATATATTTT
TRBJ2-1,TRBD2,TRBV6-6,.,CASSYSMREPYNEQFF,TGTGCCAGCAGTTACTCGATGCGGGAGCCGTACAATGAGCAGTTCTTC
TRBJ1-3,.,TRBV7-9,.,CASSSAQLSGDTIYF,TGTGCCAGCAGCTCCGCGCAACTCTCTGGAGACACCATATATTTT
TRBJ2-3,TRBD1,TRBV7-9,.,CASSPGTGTVSTDTQYF,TGTGCCAGCAGCCCGGGGACAGGGACCGTCAGCACAGATACGCAGTATTTT
TRBJ1-2,.,TRBV4-3,.,CASSLARGGYTF,TGCGCCAGCAGCCTCGCGAGGGGGGGCTACACCTTC
TRBJ1-1,TRBD1,TRBV9,.,CASSVNYRGVNTEAFF,TGTGCCAGCAGCGTTAATTACAGGGGCGTGAACACTGAAGCTTTCTTT
TRBJ1-5,.,TRBV9,.,CASSSHSNQPQHF,TGTGCCAGCAGCTCACACAGCAATCAGCCCCAGCATTTT
TRBJ2-7,.,TRBV6-1,few,CASRMLEGSSYEQYF,TGTGCCAGCAGGATGCTAGAGGGCAGCTCCTACGAGCAGTACTTC
TRBJ2-1,TRBD1,TRBV7-3,.,CASSLKGGQGDNEQFF,TGTGCCAGCAGCTTAAAGGGCGGACAGGGGGACAATGAGCAGTTCTTC
TRBJ2-7,TRBD2,TRBV29-1,.,CSVQGLAGTYEQYF,TGCAGCGTTCAGGGACTAGCGGGAACCTACGAGCAGTACTTC
TRBJ1-1,.,TRBV6-6,.,CASSHHSRAFF,TGTGCCAGCAGTCACCACTCTCGAGCTTTCTTT
TRBJ2-1,TRBD2,TRBV7-3,once,CASSPYVLAGGEDEQFF,TGTGCCAGCAGCCCTTATGTACTAGCGGGAGGTGAGGATGAGCAGTTCTTC
TRBJ2-1,TRBD2,TRBV5-1,.,CASSRRGSGSPGGNEQFF,TGCGCCAGCAGCCGCCGGGGGAGCGGGAGCCCGGGGGGCAATGAGCAGTTCTTC
TRBJ1-6,.,TRBV4-2,.,CASSQAPPGEGYNSPLHF,TGTGCCAGCAGCCAAGCCCCCCCGGGGGAGGGATATAATTCACCCCTCCACTTT
TRBJ1-4,.,TRBV4-3,.,CASSQDWSESLVGEKLFF,TGCGCCAGCAGCCAAGATTGGTCGGAGTCCCTCGTTGGTGAAAAACTGTTTTTT
TRBJ2-7,.,TRBV7-9,.,CASSLIQGAVYEQYF,TGTGCCAGCAGCTTAATTCAAGGGGCGGTCTACGAGCAGTACTTC
TRBJ2-1,.,TRBV6-4,.,CASSDVSSTTDEQFF,TGTGCCAGCAGTGACGTGTCTAGCACTACAGATGAGCAGTTCTTC
TRBJ2-7,TRBD2,TRBV28,.,CASSFVPGLAGGQREQYF,TGTGCCAGCAGTTTCGTCCCGGGACTAGCGGGAGGGCAACGGGAGCAGTACTTC
TRBJ1-4,.,TRBV6-1,.,CASIGVGAQNEKLFF,TGTGCCAGCATTGGGGTAGGGGCACAAAATGAAAAACTGTTTTTT
TRBJ1-5,TRBD1,TRBV5-1,.,CASSLAGTGQGQPQHF,TGCGCCAGCAGCTTGGCCGGGACAGGGCAGGGTCAGCCCCAGCATTTT
TRBJ1-1,.,TRBV19,once,CASTEDSWGTEAFF,TGTGCCAGTACCGAGGACAGTTGGGGCACTGAAGCTTTCTTT
TRBJ2-2,TRBD2,TRBV9,.,CASSTAGAFGELFF,TGTGCCAGCAGCACAGCGGGAGCCTTCGGGGAGCTGTTTTTT
TRBJ1-3,TRBD1,TRBV5-1,once,CASSLEQGLVSGNTIYF,TGCGCCAGCAGCTTGGAACAGGGGCTGGTCTCTGGAAACACCATATATTTT
TRBJ2-3,.,TRBV7-9,.,CSSKTGTDTQYF,TGTTCCAGCAAGACTGGCACAGATACGCAGTATTTT
TRBJ2-1,.,TRBV28,.,CASSLYRGGDDEQFF,TGTGCCAGCAGTTTATATCGCGGAGGAGATGATGAGCAGTTCTTC
TRBJ2-1,.,TRBV29-1,.,CSVVYQGDNEQFF,TGCAGCGTTGTCTACCAGGGTGACAATGAGCAGTTCTTC
TRBJ2-7,TRBD1,TRBV2,.,CASSAQQGAYEQYF,TGTGCCAGCAGTGCCCAACAGGGGGCCTACGAGCAGTACTTC
TRBJ1-2,.,TRBV9,.,CASTLAGAGGYTF,TGTGCCAGCACCCTGGCGGGGGCGGGCGGCTACACCTTC
TRBJ2-2,.,TRBV4-3,.,CASSQESRNTGELFF,TGCGCCAGCAGCCAAGAATCCAGAAACACCGGGGAGCTGTTTTTT
TRBJ2-1,TRBD2,TRBV5-1,once,CASSLTGTSGSRLGNEQFF,TGCGCCAGCAGCCTCACCGGGACTAGCGGGTCGCGCCTTGGAAATGAGCAGTTCTTC
TRBJ1-2,TRBD1,TRBV7-2,.,CASSASGQGAFGGYTF,TGTGCCAGCAGCGCTTCGGGACAGGGGGCGTTTGGCGGCTACACCTTC
TRBJ1-1,.,TRBV25-1,.,CASSETGHLNTEAFF,TGTGCCAGCAGTGAAACGGGACATTTGAACACTGAAGCTTTCTTT
TRBJ2-1,TRBD2,TRBV7-3,.,CASSFGLAGGYNEQFF,TGTGCCAGCAGCTTCGGACTAGCGGGAGGTTACAATGAGCAGTTCTTC
TRBJ1-5,.,TRBV30,.,CAWRPGGWGNQPQHF,TGTGCCTGGAGGCCGGGAGGCTGGGGGAATCAGCCCCAGCATTTT
TRBJ2-7,TRBD2,TRBV29-1,.,CSVESRLAGNEQYF,TGCAGCGTTGAAAGTCGCCTAGCGGGAAACGAGCAGTACTTC
TRBJ1-1,.,TRBV5-1,.,CASSVRQPPNRNTEAFF,TGCGCCAGCAGCGTGAGACAGCCGCCAAATCGGAACACTGAAGCTTTCTTT
TRBJ2-3,.,TRBV5-1,.,CASSFRSGPNTDTQYF,TGCGCCAGCAGCTTTCGTAGCGGTCCAAACACAGATACGCAGTATTTT
TRBJ1-5,.,TRBV10-3,once,CAISESSGPQHF,TGTGCCATCAGTGAGTCGTCCGGGCCCCAGCATTTT
TRBJ2-7,TRBD2,TRBV7-2,.,CASSLAGTSGVFYEQYF,TGTGCCAGCAGCTTAGCGGGGACTAGCGGGGTTTTCTACGAGCAGTACTTC
TRBJ2-3,TRBD1,TRBV7-6,once,CASSNGQGITDTQYF,TGTGCCAGCAGCAACGGACAGGGAATCACAGATACGCAGTATTTT
TRBJ1-5,.,TRBV30,.,CAWSLQGDQPQHF,TGTGCCTGGAGTTTACAGGGTGACCAGCCCCAGCATTTT
TRBJ2-3,.,TRBV5-1,.,CASSLEWRATDTQYF,TGCGCCAGCAGCTTGGAGTGGCGGGCCACAGATACGCAGTATTTT
TRBJ1-2,TRBD1,TRBV29-1,.,CSVRQGDSGYTF,TGCAGCGTACGACAGGGGGACTCTGGCTACACCTTC
TRBJ2-3,.,TRBV7-9,.,CASSPTGAQYF,TGTGCCAGCAGCCCGACAGGCGCGCAGTATTTT
TRBJ2-3,TRBD2,TRBV7-9,.,CASSPAWRESTDTQYF,TGTGCCAGCAGCCCCGCCTGGCGGGAGAGCACAGATACGCAGTATTTT
TRBJ1-5,TRBD1,TRBV7-2,.,CASSPDRAGQPQHF,TGTGCCAGCAGCCCTGACAGGGCAGGACAGCCCCAGCATTTT